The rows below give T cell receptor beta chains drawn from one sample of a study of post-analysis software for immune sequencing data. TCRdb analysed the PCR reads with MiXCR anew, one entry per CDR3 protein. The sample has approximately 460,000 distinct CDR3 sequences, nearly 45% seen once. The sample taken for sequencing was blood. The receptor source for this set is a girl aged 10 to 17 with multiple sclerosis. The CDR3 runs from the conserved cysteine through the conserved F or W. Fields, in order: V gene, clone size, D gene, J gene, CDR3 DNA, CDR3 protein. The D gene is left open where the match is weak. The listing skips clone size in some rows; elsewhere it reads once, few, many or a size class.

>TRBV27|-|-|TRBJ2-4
TGTGCCAGCAGTCCTGGGGGTGCTAACATTCAGTACTTC
CASSPGGANIQYF
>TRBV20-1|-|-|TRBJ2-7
TGCAGTGCTAGTAGTCCTTGGGCGGGGCCCTACGAGCAGTACTTC
CSASSPWAGPYEQYF
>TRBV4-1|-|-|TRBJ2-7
TGCGCCAGCAGGTCAGGGTACGAGCAGTACTTC
CASRSGYEQYF
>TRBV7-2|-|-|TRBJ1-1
TGTGCCAGCAGCTTAAGCGAGGGGTATGCTTTAGTGTCTTTCTTT
CASSLSEGYALVSFF
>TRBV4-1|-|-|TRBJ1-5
TGCGCCAGCAGCCAAGATCCAGGCTGGAATCAGCCCCAGCATTTT
CASSQDPGWNQPQHF
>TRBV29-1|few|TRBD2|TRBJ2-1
TGCAGCGTTTGTATAGGTGGGAGGGGCAATGAGCAGTTCTTC
CSVCIGGRGNEQFF
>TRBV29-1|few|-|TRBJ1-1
TGCAGCGTTGAACTGGGGGGGAACACTGAAGCTTTCTTT
CSVELGGNTEAFF
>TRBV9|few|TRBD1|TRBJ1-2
TGTGCCAGCAGCGGAAGACAGGGGACCACAACCTTGGCTGGCTACACCTTC
CASSGRQGTTTLAGYTF
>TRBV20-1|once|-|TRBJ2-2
TGCAGTGCTCTCGGCAGGGCCGGGGAGCTGTTTTTT
CSALGRAGELFF
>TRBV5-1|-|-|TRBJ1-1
TGCGCCAGCAGCTTGGCACGGGCAGGGTACATGAACACTGAAGCTTTCTTT
CASSLARAGYMNTEAFF
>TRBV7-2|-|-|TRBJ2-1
TGTGCCAGCAGCTCTGGACCCCTCTCCTACAATGAGCGGTTCTTC
CASSSGPLSYNERFF
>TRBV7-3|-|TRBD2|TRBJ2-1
TGTGCCAGCAGGCTGAGCGGGAGCTCCTACAATGAGCAGTTCTTC
CASRLSGSSYNEQFF
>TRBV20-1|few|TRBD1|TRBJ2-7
TGCAGTGCTAGAGATGGCCGTCTAGGGACAGGGCGCGAGCAGTACTTC
CSARDGRLGTGREQYF
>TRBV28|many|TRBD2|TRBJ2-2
TGTGCCAGCAGTTCGACTAGCGGGAGTATCACCGGGGAGCTGTTTTTT
CASSSTSGSITGELFF
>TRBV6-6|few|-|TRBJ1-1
TGTGCCAGCAGTTCATGGGGCCTGAACACTGAAGCTTTCTTT
CASSSWGLNTEAFF
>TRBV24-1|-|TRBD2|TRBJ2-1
TGTGCCACCAGTGATTCCACTAGCGGGAGGAACTCCTACAATGAGCAGTTCTTC
CATSDSTSGRNSYNEQFF
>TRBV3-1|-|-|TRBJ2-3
TGTGCCAGCGGGGGCCCGGGAGGTTACACAGGTACGCAGTATTTT
CASGGPGGYTGTQYF
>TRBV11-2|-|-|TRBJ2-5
TGTGCCAGCAACCATCCCACCGGGACAACCTACAATGAGCAGTACTTC
CASNHPTGTTYNEQYF
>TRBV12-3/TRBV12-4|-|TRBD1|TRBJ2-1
TGTGCCAGCAGTGTAGGACAGGGGTACTACAATGAGCAGTTCTTC
CASSVGQGYYNEQFF
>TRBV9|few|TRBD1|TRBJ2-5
TGTGCCAGCAGCCCAAGGACAGGGGGCGTTGAGACCCAGTACTTC
CASSPRTGGVETQYF
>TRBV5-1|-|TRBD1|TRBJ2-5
TGCGCCAGCAGCTTCAGGTGGGACAGCATACAAGAGACCCAGTACTTC
CASSFRWDSIQETQYF
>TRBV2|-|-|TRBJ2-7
TGTGCCAGCAGTGAAGGACACTCGGACTCCTACGAGCAGTACTTC
CASSEGHSDSYEQYF
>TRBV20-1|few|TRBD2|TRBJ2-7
TGCAGTGCTAGGGGACTAGCGTCCTACGAGCAGTACTTC
CSARGLASYEQYF
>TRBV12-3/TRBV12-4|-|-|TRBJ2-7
TGTGCCAGCGGACCATCCGGGGGCGGGAGTTTGGACGAGCAGTACTTC
CASGPSGGGSLDEQYF
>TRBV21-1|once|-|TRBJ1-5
TGTGCCAGCAGCAAGGGGGAGGGTATGGATCAGCCCCAGCATTTT
CASSKGEGMDQPQHF
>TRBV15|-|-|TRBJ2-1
TGTGCCACCAGCAGAGATCTGGGGGAGCAGTTCTTC
CATSRDLGEQFF
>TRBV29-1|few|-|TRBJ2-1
TGCAGCGTAATATCATCGAGCTCCTACAATGAGCAGTTCTTC
CSVISSSSYNEQFF
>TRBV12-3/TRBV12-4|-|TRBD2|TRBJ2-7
TGTGCCAGCAGTTTTTCCGGCGGGAGGAAAAGCTCCTACGAGCAGTACTTC
CASSFSGGRKSSYEQYF
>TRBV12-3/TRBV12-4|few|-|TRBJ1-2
TGTGCCAGCAGTTTCCAATCAGGGAGGGGCTACACCTTC
CASSFQSGRGYTF
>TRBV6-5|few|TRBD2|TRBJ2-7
TGTGCCAGCAGGCCCGAAGCGGGAGGGTACTCCTACGAGCAGTACTTC
CASRPEAGGYSYEQYF
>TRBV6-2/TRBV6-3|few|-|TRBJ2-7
TGTGCCAGCAATAAAAGAGGGACGGAGTCCTACGAGCAGTACTTC
CASNKRGTESYEQYF
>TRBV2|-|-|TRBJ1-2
TGTGCCAGCAGCCAAGAACAGAATGGCGGTGGCTACACCTTC
CASSQEQNGGGYTF
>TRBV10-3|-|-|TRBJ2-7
TGTGCCATCAGTGAGAAGGACAGCAACTACGAGCAGTACTTC
CAISEKDSNYEQYF
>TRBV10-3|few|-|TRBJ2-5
TGTGCCATCAGGCCAGGGACGGCAGGCTCCCAAGAGACCCAGTACTTC
CAIRPGTAGSQETQYF
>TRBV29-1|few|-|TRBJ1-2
TGCAGCGAGGACAATGGCTACACCTTC
CSEDNGYTF
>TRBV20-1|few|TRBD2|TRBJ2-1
TGCAGTGCTAGGGGGACTAGCGGGTTCGTAAATGAGCAGTTCTTC
CSARGTSGFVNEQFF
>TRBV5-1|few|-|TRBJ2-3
TGCGCCAGCAGCTTGCAGAGCACAGATACGCAGTATTTT
CASSLQSTDTQYF
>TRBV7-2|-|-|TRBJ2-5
TGTGCCAGCAGCTTAACTGATAGGGAGACCCAGTACTTC
CASSLTDRETQYF
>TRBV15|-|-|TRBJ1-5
TGTGCCACCAGCAGAGGGGATAGCAATCAGCCCCAGCATTTT
CATSRGDSNQPQHF
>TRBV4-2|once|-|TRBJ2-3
TGTGCCAGCAGCCAAGCCCCCTCTAGCACAGATACGCAGTATTTT
CASSQAPSSTDTQYF
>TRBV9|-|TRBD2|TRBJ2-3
TGTGCCAGCAGCTCCTTAAGACTAGCGGGTGTAGATACGCAGTATTTT
CASSSLRLAGVDTQYF
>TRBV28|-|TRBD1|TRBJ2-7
TGTGCCAGCAGTGGACAGGCGATGAGCTCCTACGAGCAGTACTTC
CASSGQAMSSYEQYF